This entry concerns a single T cell receptor beta chain. TCRdb's table, derived via immunoSEQ multiplex PCR, lists solely in-frame clones and lacks some. The table has fewer than 100,000 clones, around 86% seen once. This CDR3 comprises 15 residues. Per germline, CDR1 MDHEN and CDR2 SYDVKM. The germline V and J ends were trimmed by 8 bases and 0 bases, with 14 bases remaining between them. These data come from a study of radiotherapy plus CTLA-4 blockade in lung cancer. The input for sequencing was peripheral blood, taken from a patient treated with radiotherapy plus ipilimumab. V is TRBV28 and J is TRBJ1-5, with D tentatively TRBD1 (5 bases). This sequence was found in a human donor with non-small cell lung cancer who had stable disease on radiotherapy plus ipilimumab. CDR3 DNA: TGTGCCAGCCGTTGGGGGGGTTATAGCAATCAGCCCCAGCATTTT. It specifies CASRWGGYSNQPQHF.